What follows is one TCR beta chain and its context. Its specificity is unknown. The V gene lost 5 bases and the J gene lost 3 bases, with 10 bases spanning the gap. This CDR3 is 13 amino acids long. Germline CDR1 SGHAT, CDR2 FQNNGV. This entry belongs to a study of long-term antiretroviral therapy in people with HIV. General study findings and limits: Clonotypes expanded prior to ART showed repertoire dominance at all sampled time points. The study collected blood between about 2004 and 2018, possibly under older ART regimens. Diversity remained lower than transplant donor controls, even though it increased after ART.

Participants living with HIV all received treatment in the United States. The assay used was immunoSEQ (version v3.0), run at survey level. Profiled with immunoSEQ multiplex PCR; TCRdb holds only in-frame clones, not every one. The sample lists 20,000 to 25,000 clones, over 75% seen once, with approximately 5.1% in the top ten. The chain couples TRBV11-2 to TRBJ2-5, with D unresolved. Material: unsorted PBMCs, obtained 0.3 years after starting antiretroviral therapy. The sequence was collected from a middle-aged man with HIV. CDR3: CASSRIGKETQYF. The CDR3 DNA reads TGTGCCAGCAGCCGCATAGGAAAAGAGACCCAGTACTTC.